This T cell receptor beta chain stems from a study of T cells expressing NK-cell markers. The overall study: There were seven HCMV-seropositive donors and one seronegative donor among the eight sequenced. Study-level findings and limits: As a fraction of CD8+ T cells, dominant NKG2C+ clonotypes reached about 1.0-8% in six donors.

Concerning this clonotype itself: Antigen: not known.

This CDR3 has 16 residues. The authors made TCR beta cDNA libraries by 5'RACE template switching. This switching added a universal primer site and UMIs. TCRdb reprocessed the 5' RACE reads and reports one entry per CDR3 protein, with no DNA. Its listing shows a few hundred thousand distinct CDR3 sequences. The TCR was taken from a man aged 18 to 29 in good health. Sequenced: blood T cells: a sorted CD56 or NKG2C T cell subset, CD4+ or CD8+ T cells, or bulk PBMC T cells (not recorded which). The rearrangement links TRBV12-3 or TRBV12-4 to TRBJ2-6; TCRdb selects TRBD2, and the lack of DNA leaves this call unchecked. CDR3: CASGAAGATGANVLTF.